This record covers a single TCR beta chain. Its antigen is currently unknown. Some clones are missing from TCRdb's copy, which holds only in-frame ones; the method was immunoSEQ multiplex PCR. The repertoire holds about 2,300 clones, with roughly 24% as singletons. Germline V CDR1 and CDR2: MNHGY, SAAAGT. The V gene lost 11 bases and the J gene lost 0 bases, with 5 bases spanning the gap. The CDR3 runs to 12 residues. This sample was taken from a study of T cells in localized non-small cell lung cancer. Whole-study results and caveats: Appearances in adjacent lung were noted for a median roughly 58 of the top 100 tumor clones. Sequencing covered just one tumor region, so heterogeneity cannot be ruled out. It was uninvolved adjacent lung that showed the highest T cell clonality, exceeding tumor.

The receptor's source is a male donor at least 60 years old with stage II squamous cell lung carcinoma. The gene calls are TRBV6-8 and TRBJ1-6; D might be TRBD1 (5 bases). Sample: lung tumor tissue, taken before any cancer treatment. DNA of the CDR3: TGTGCCGGGGGCTCCTATAATTCACCCCTCCACTTT. Its protein product is CAGGSYNSPLHF.